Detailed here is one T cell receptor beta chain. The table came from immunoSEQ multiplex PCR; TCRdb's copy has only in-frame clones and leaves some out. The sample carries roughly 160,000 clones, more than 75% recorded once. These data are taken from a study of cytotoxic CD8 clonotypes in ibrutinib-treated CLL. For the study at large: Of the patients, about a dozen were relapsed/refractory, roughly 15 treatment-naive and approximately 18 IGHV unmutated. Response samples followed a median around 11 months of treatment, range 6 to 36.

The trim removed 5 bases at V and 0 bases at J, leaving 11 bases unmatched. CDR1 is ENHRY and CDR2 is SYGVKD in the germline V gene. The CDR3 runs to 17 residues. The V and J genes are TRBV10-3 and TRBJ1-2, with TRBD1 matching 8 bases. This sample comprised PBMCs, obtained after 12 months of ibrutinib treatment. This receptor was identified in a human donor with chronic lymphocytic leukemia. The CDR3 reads CAISSGGSSVTNYGYTF. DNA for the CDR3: TGTGCCATCAGTTCAGGGGGCTCTTCGGTTACTAACTATGGCTACACCTTC.